A single TCR beta chain is shown here with its context. Antigen unknown. The data belong to a study of CXCR3-negative and CXCR3-positive naive CD8 T cells. The CDR3 is 12 residues long. Looked up from germline, CDR1 is MNHEY and CDR2 is SMNVEV (reference sequence). Findings and caveats of the study: Cryopreservation partially decreased CXCR3 expression, and most assays used fresh PBMCs. TCR strength was inferred from TRB CDR3 properties, while surface CD5 was comparable between naive subsets. TRBV-TRBJ usage was similar across naive CXCR3 subsets but distinct in memory cells.

The libraries of TRB cDNA were constructed through 5' RACE using UMI labels. After re-calling the 5' RACE reads, TCRdb lists one entry per CDR3 protein, DNA absent. This specimen shows around 40,000 distinct CDR3 sequences; the ten leading clones hold around 1.9%. This chain joins TRBV27 and TRBJ2-2. The sequence came from a human donor in good health. Some clones in this sample may be carry-over from other donors' samples. Sequenced input: naive CXCR3- CD8+ T cells from blood. Subset indicated: CD45RO-CCR7+CD27+CD95- naive CD8+ T cells lacking CXCR3 (TNR3-). CDR3 residues: CASSFDTGELFF.